These T cell receptor beta chains were read from a single sample in a study of OX40 agonist ivuxolimab in advanced cancers. The repertoire was sequenced with immunoSEQ multiplex PCR; TCRdb's copy has only in-frame clones and lacks some. Among around 83,000 clones listed, more than 80% were seen once. The specimen was CD4+ or CD8+ T cells sorted from blood, collected in a trial of the OX40 agonist ivuxolimab. These receptors were obtained from an adult with an advanced solid tumor such as melanoma, head and neck, liver or kidney cancer. The CDR3 runs from the conserved cysteine through the conserved F or W.

v_gene: TRBV9; CDR3aa: CASSADRGINQPQHF
v_gene: TRBV30; CDR3aa: CAWRGSGNTIYF
v_gene: TRBV30; CDR3aa: CAWRNYGTNEKLFF
v_gene: TRBV4-1; CDR3aa: CASSQGDLGDNTIYF
v_gene: TRBV10-3; CDR3aa: CAISESAGQGSGANVLTF
v_gene: TRBV2; CDR3aa: CASSETYYRGGFNEQFF
v_gene: TRBV28; CDR3aa: CASSLGGPPSGANVLTF
v_gene: TRBV4-1; CDR3aa: CASSQERGGSTDTQYF
v_gene: TRBV28; CDR3aa: CASSFPPHNEQFF
v_gene: TRBV2; CDR3aa: CASSAGTGSSYEQYF
v_gene: TRBV30; CDR3aa: CAWSEGVAGANVLTF
v_gene: TRBV7-2; CDR3aa: CASSPRYFGEQFF
v_gene: TRBV5-1; CDR3aa: CASRNGGADTQYF
v_gene: TRBV5-1; CDR3aa: CASSFHGTNEKLFF
v_gene: TRBV7-2; CDR3aa: CASSLDSTYNEQFF
v_gene: TRBV27; CDR3aa: CASSRGTGANVLTF
v_gene: TRBV5-1; CDR3aa: CASSRMTSGSTDTQYF
v_gene: TRBV6-5; CDR3aa: CASSYSTGIMNTEAFF
v_gene: TRBV28; CDR3aa: CASSATGDLGVNEQYF
v_gene: TRBV14; CDR3aa: CASSGTGPSTDTQYF
v_gene: TRBV5-1; CDR3aa: CASSHGVGQAGANVLTF
v_gene: TRBV5-1; CDR3aa: CASSATGGTGANVLTF
v_gene: TRBV28; CDR3aa: CASSSGQGQAFF
v_gene: TRBV28; CDR3aa: CASRPTGDYEQYF
v_gene: TRBV29-1; CDR3aa: CSALTSGRAGQFF
v_gene: TRBV6-6; CDR3aa: CASSYPTGELFF
v_gene: TRBV6-1; CDR3aa: CASAGMSYNSPLHF
v_gene: TRBV30; CDR3aa: CAWTTPGGSPWGSYNEQFF
v_gene: TRBV5-1; CDR3aa: CASSLAAGPSDTQYF
v_gene: TRBV7-9; CDR3aa: CASRRGGTDTQYF
v_gene: TRBV7-2; CDR3aa: CASSSTVPSSYNEQFF
v_gene: TRBV10-3; CDR3aa: CAITRGGRDNTEAFF
v_gene: TRBV23-1; CDR3aa: CASSHPREAEAFF
v_gene: TRBV21-1; CDR3aa: CASSKVQGATGELFF
v_gene: TRBV5-6; CDR3aa: CASSRGTGGTSNTEAFF
v_gene: TRBV11-2; CDR3aa: CASSSGANVLTF
v_gene: TRBV12-2; CDR3aa: CASRCRTGVLSGEQYF
v_gene: TRBV28; CDR3aa: CASSFSGGNYGYTF
v_gene: TRBV30; CDR3aa: CAWSVPGSPTDTQYF
v_gene: TRBV5-1; CDR3aa: CASRISGTSSNEQFF